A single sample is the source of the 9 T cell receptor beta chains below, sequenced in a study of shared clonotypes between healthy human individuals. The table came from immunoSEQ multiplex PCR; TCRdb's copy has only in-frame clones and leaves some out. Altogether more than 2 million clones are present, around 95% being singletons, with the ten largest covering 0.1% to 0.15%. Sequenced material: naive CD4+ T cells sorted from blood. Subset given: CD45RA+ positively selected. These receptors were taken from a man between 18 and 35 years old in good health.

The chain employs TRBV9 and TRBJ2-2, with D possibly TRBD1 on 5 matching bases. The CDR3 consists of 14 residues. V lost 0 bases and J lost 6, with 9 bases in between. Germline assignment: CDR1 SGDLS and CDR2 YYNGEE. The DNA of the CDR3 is TGTGCCAGCAGCGTAGTTTCGACAGCCGGGGAGCTGTTTTTT. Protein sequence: CASSVVSTAGELFF.

CDR3 sequence reads: CASSHLGQGADNEQFF. Written as DNA, the CDR3 is TGCGCCAGCAGCCATCTAGGACAGGGGGCCGACAATGAGCAGTTCTTC. The chain has TRBV4-1 and TRBJ2-1; 11 bases are shared with TRBD1. The CDR3 extends over 16 amino acids. The V gene's germline CDR1 is MGHRA and CDR2 YSYEKL. V gave up 3 bases and J gave up 5 bases; unmatched junction bases: 6.

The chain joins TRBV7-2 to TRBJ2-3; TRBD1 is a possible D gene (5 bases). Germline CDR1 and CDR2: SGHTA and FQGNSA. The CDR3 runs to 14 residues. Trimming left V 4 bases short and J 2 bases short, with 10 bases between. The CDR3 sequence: CASSSQGYTDTQYF. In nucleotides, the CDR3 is TGTGCCAGCAGCTCGCAGGGTTACACAGATACGCAGTATTTT. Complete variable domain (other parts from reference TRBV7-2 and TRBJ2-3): GAGVSQSPSNKVTEKGKDVELRCDPISGHTALYWYRQSLGQGLEFLIYFQGNSAPDKSGLPSDRFSAERTGGSVSTLTIQRTQQEDSAVYLCASSSQGYTDTQYFGPGTRLTVL.

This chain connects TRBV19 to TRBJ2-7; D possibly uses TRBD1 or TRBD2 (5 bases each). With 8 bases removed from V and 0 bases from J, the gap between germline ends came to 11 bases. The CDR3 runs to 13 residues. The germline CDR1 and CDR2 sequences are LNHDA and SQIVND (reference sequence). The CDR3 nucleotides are TGTGCCAGTCGCCGGGGACGCTCCTACGAGCAGTACTTC. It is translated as CASRRGRSYEQYF.

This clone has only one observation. The CDR3 protein is CASNGDNYGYTF. CDR3 nucleotides: TGTGCCAGCAATGGGGATAACTATGGCTACACCTTC. The V and J genes are TRBV2 and TRBJ1-2, with unresolved D. The CDR3 totals 12 residues. V shed 7 bases and J shed 1 base, with 7 bases lying between them. CDR1 and CDR2 (germline): SNHLY, FYNNEI.

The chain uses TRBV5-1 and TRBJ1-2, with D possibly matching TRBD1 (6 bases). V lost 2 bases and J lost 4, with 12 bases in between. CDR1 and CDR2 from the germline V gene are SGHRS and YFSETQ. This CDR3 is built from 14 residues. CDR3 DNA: TGCGCCAGCAGCTTTGAGGACAGTTTCTATGGCTACACCTTC. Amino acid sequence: CASSFEDSFYGYTF.

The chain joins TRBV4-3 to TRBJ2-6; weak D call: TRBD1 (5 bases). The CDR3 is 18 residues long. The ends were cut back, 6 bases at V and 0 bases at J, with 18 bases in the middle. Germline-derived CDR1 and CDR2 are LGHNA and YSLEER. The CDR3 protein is CASRQPQDTNSGANVLTF. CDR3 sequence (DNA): TGCGCCAGCAGACAACCCCAGGACACCAACTCTGGGGCCAACGTCCTGACTTTC.

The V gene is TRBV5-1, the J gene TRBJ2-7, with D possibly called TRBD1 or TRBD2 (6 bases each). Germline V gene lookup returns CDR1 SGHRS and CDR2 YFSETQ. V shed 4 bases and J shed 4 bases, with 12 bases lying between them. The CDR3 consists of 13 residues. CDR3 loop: CASSAEGGYEQYF. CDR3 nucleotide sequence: TGCGCCAGCAGCGCGGAGGGGGGTTACGAGCAGTACTTC.

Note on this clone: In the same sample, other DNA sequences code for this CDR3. CDR3 sequence reads: CASSEGEQFF. The CDR3 region has the DNA TGTGCCAGCTCGGAGGGTGAGCAGTTCTTC. The chain couples TRBV2 to TRBJ2-1; D perhaps matches TRBD2 (6 bases). Trimming cost V 8 bases and J 9 bases, with 8 bases left between them. The CDR3 length is 10 residues. CDR1 is SNHLY and CDR2 is FYNNEI in the germline V gene.